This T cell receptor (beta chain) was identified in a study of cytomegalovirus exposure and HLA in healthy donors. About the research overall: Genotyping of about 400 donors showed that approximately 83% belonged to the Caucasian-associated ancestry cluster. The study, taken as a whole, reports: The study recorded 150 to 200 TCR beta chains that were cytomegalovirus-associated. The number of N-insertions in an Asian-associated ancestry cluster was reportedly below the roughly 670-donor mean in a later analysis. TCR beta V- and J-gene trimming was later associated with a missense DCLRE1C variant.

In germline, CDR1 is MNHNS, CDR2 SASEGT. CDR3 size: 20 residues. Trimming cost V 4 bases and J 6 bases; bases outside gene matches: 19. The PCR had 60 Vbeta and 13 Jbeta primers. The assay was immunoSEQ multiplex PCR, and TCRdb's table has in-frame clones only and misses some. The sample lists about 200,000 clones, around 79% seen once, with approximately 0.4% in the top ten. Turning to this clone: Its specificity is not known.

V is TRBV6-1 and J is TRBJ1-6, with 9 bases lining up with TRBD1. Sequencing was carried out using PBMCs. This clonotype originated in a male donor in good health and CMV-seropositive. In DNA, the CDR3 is TGTGCCAGCAGTGGAGCCGGGACAGGGATTTCGCCAGACCTTAATTCACCCCTCCACTTT. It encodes CASSGAGTGISPDLNSPLHF.